The 30 T cell receptor beta chains given below trace back to one sample, sequenced in a study of regulatory T cells in long-lasting Graves disease. Libraries of TCR beta came from iRepertoire HTBI primers plus Arm-PCR of CDR3 regions. From the multiplex PCR reads, TCRdb called clonotypes with MiXCR, one entry per CDR3 protein. The table lists 420,000 or so distinct CDR3 sequences, approximately 16% of them singletons. Time point described: newly diagnosed GD, antithyroid drugs for less than 3 months. TCR sequences were obtained from RNA taken from PBMCs. These same data were also listed under a study on T cells in Graves' hyperthyroidism and ophthalmopathy.

Sequenced here: peripheral blood mononuclear cells (PBMCs), sampled at new diagnosis, from a patient treated with antithyroid drugs. These TCRs come from a woman in her late teens or twenties with Graves disease.

This clonotype has more than one count but fewer than ten. The chain couples TRBV7-9 to TRBJ2-3; 8 nucleotides align to TRBD1. Per germline, CDR1 SEHNR and CDR2 FQNEAQ (reference sequence). The CDR3 sequence is 16 residues long. After removal of 2 bases from V and 1 base from J, the junction contained 5 bases not matched to a gene. CDR3 residues: CASSLTRGLGTDTQYF. CDR3 nucleotide sequence: TGTGCCAGCAGCTTAACCAGGGGGCTGGGCACAGATACGCAGTATTTT.

This clonotype was detected many times. The chain joins TRBV7-8 to TRBJ2-7; 7 nucleotides line up with TRBD1. V was pared by 5 bases and J by 4 bases, with 8 bases of the junction left unmatched. The CDR3 is 14 amino acids. The V gene's germline CDR1 is SGHVS and CDR2 FQNEAQ. CDR3 in amino acids: CASSPNNRGYEQYF. In nucleotides, the CDR3 is TGTGCCAGCAGCCCAAACAACAGGGGTTACGAGCAGTACTTC.

V and J are TRBV5-1 and TRBJ1-2; 7 bases are a match to TRBD1. CDR1 and CDR2 (germline): SGHRS, YFSETQ. Trimming cost V 2 bases and J 4 bases; bases outside gene matches: 8. The CDR3 length is 15 residues. The CDR3 protein is CASSFGTEVGYGYTF. DNA of the CDR3: TGCGCCAGCAGCTTCGGGACAGAGGTCGGCTATGGCTACACCTTC.

This clonotype was seen at least ten times. The gene calls are TRBV12-3 or TRBV12-4 and TRBJ2-3; TRBD1 matches 7 bases. V was pared by 6 bases and J by 2 bases, with 8 bases of the junction left unmatched. The CDR3 has 15 residues. This chain's CDR3 is CASSPQTGTTDTQYF. The CDR3 DNA reads TGTGCCAGCAGCCCACAGACAGGGACCACAGATACGCAGTATTTT.

This clonotype was seen many times. This chain links TRBV28 with TRBJ1-5; D gene uncertain. Looked up from germline, CDR1 is MDHEN and CDR2 is SYDVKM. The CDR3 sequence is 14 residues long. The V end lost 1 base, the J end lost 4 bases, and 8 bases lay between the germline ends. The CDR3 reads CASSLLSGNQPQHF. CDR3 in DNA: TGTGCCAGCAGTTTATTGTCGGGAAATCAGCCCCAGCATTTT.

This clonotype was detected ten times or more. This chain uses TRBV20-1 with TRBJ2-7, with 14 nucleotides matching TRBD2. The CDR3 runs 14 residues. Germline V CDR1 and CDR2: DFQATT, SNEGSKA (reference sequence). Trimming removed 5 bases from V and 7 bases from J; junction bases left unmatched: 7. The CDR3 DNA sequence: TGCAGTGCTTCGGGACTAGCGGGAGTAGGGGAGCAGTACTTC. It yields the protein CSASGLAGVGEQYF.

This clonotype was seen many times. A read error may account for a junction end that differs from germline. CDR3 sequence: CSARDRKGGVGLAYNEQFF. In nucleotides, the CDR3 is TGCAGTGCTAGAGATCGGAAGGGGGGTGTGGGACTAGCGTACAATGAACAGTTCTTC. The chain has TRBV20-1 and TRBJ2-1; TRBD2 aligns across 10 bases. The germline V gene has CDR1 DFQATT and CDR2 SNEGSKA (reference sequence). The CDR3 totals 19 residues.

This clonotype has just a few counts. The CDR3 loop reads CASSFRTSGTGELFF. As DNA, the CDR3 is TGTGCCAGCAGCTTCAGGACTAGCGGCACCGGGGAGCTGTTTTTT. The genes are TRBV5-5 and TRBJ2-2; 10 bases align to TRBD2. The CDR3 extends over 15 amino acids. The V segment lost 2 bases and the J segment 4 bases; nucleotides outside the gene matches: 2. The germline gives CDR1 SGHKS, CDR2 YYEKEE (reference sequence).

This clonotype was observed at least ten times. The chain links TRBV20-1 to TRBJ1-1; unclear D gene. The CDR3 is made up of 15 amino acids. The germline V and J ends were trimmed by 0 bases and 0 bases, with 11 bases remaining between them. The germline gives CDR1 DFQATT, CDR2 SNEGSKA (reference sequence). This chain's CDR3 is CSARDLGRLNTEAFF. In nucleotides, the CDR3 is TGCAGTGCTAGAGATTTAGGCAGATTGAACACTGAAGCTTTCTTT.

Concerning this clonotype itself: One end of the junction fails to match germline, which may point to a read error. This chain uses TRBV29-1 with TRBJ1-4, with 8 bases identical to TRBD1. CDR3 length: 13 amino acids. CDR1 and CDR2 (germline): SQVTM, ANQGSEA. The CDR3 loop reads CSVEAGGLEKLFF. The DNA of the CDR3 is TGCAGCGTGGAAGCAGGGGGCTTGGAAAAACTGTTTTTT.

This clonotype was seen only a few times. The CDR3 DNA follows: TGCGCCAGCAGCATGACTAGCGGGACGGTGGAGCAGTACTTC. As protein: CASSMTSGTVEQYF. The chain employs TRBV5-1 and TRBJ2-7; 11 bases match TRBD2. Germline V CDR1 and CDR2: SGHRS, YFSETQ. The CDR3 runs 14 residues. V shed 4 bases and J 7 bases; nucleotides not matched to a gene: 7.

This clonotype was picked up many times. The chain carries TRBV3-1 and TRBJ1-5; unclear D gene. Deletions cut 0 bases from V and 9 bases from J, with 9 bases between. Germline V gene lookup returns CDR1 LGHDT and CDR2 YNNKEL (reference sequence). The CDR3 runs to 13 residues. CDR3 nucleotide sequence: TGTGCCAGCAGCCAAGAGGTACACGGGCCCCAGCATTTT. Its protein is CASSQEVHGPQHF.

This clonotype was recorded at least ten times. V is TRBV20-1 and J is TRBJ2-7; D unclear. The V end lost 2 bases, the J end lost 6 bases, and 8 bases lay between the germline ends. CDR3 length: 11 residues. CDR1 is DFQATT and CDR2 is SNEGSKA in the germline V gene (reference sequence). The CDR3 DNA reads as TGCAGTGCTAGAAGGTCCCCCGAGCAGTACTTC. Protein sequence: CSARRSPEQYF.

This clonotype turned up a few times. The V call is TRBV11-3, the J call TRBJ2-1; 12 bases match TRBD2. The germline V gene encodes CDR1 SGHNT and CDR2 YENEEA. This CDR3 contains 16 residues. The J segment lost 3 bases and the V segment lost 5 bases, leaving 5 bases of the junction unmatched. CDR3 protein: CASSPQGLAGYNEQFF. The CDR3 region has the DNA TGTGCCAGCAGCCCGCAGGGACTAGCGGGCTACAATGAGCAGTTCTTC.

The table lists this clonotype with many counts. The chain carries TRBV10-3 and TRBJ2-1; possible D gene TRBD2, 8 bases. Germline V gene lookup returns CDR1 ENHRY and CDR2 SYGVKD. The length of the CDR3 is 13 residues. V lost 7 bases, J lost 9 bases, and 16 bases lay in between. The CDR3 loop is CAITTGGGGEQFF. In DNA form, the CDR3 reads TGTGCCATCACGACGGGAGGGGGCGGTGAGCAGTTCTTC.

This clonotype was seen at least ten times. This chain connects TRBV29-1 to TRBJ2-1; D remains unclear. The germline V gene encodes CDR1 SQVTM and CDR2 ANQGSEA. Deletions cut 5 bases from V and 0 bases from J, with 8 bases between. The CDR3 extends over 13 amino acids. The CDR3, as DNA: TGCAGCGTTCTGATAAGCTCCTACAATGAGCAGTTCTTC. It yields the protein CSVLISSYNEQFF.

Comments on this clonotype: A far larger clone lies a single base away; this is likely a read error. The CDR3 DNA is TGCAGTGCTAGAGATCCGCTATACAATGAGCAGTACTTC. This translates into CSARDPLYNEQYF. The chain combines TRBV20-1 with TRBJ2-5, with D uncertain. V was trimmed by 0 bases and J by 11 bases, leaving 16 bases between them. CDR1 DFQATT and CDR2 SNEGSKA come from the germline V gene (reference sequence). This CDR3 is 13 amino acids long.

The chain is built from TRBV6-5 and TRBJ2-7; 13 bases agree with TRBD2. The CDR3 has 21 residues. Germline values: CDR1 MNHEY, CDR2 SVGAGI. Unmatched junction bases numbered 18, after V lost 0 bases and J lost 4 bases. The CDR3 here is CASSYSTRGGLAGVGLYEQYF. DNA of the CDR3: TGTGCCAGCAGTTACTCGACGCGTGGCGGACTAGCGGGAGTTGGGCTGTACGAGCAGTACTTC.

On this clonotype itself: A read error may account for a junction end that differs from germline. The V gene is TRBV20-1, the J gene TRBJ2-3, with D maybe TRBD1 (6 bases). There are 16 residues in the CDR3. CDR1 and CDR2 (germline): DFQATT, SNEGSKA (reference sequence). CDR3 nucleotide sequence: TGCAATGCTAGAGATTTGGCCAGGGGAGGCACAGATACGCAGTATTTT. Translated, it gives CNARDLARGGTDTQYF.

This chain links TRBV28 with TRBJ2-7; TRBD1 agrees at 7 bases. The CDR3 is made up of 14 amino acids. CDR1 and CDR2 from the germline V gene are MDHEN and SYDVKM. Trimming removed 4 bases from V and 5 bases from J; junction bases left unmatched: 8. CDR3 sequence: CASSSPTGLHEQYF. The CDR3 DNA reads TGTGCCAGCAGTTCACCGACAGGGCTCCACGAGCAGTACTTC. Full variable domain (outside the CDR3, taken from reference TRBV28 and TRBJ2-7): DVKVTQSSRYLVKRTGEKVFLECVQDMDHENMFWYRQDPGLGLRLIYFSYDVKMKEKGDIPEGYSVSREKKERFSLILESASTNQTSMYLCASSSPTGLHEQYFGPGTRLTVT.

The J gene is TRBJ1-2, the V gene TRBV7-9, with 9 nucleotides matching TRBD1. V lost 5 bases, J lost 4 bases, and 8 bases stayed unmatched. CDR3 length equals 15 residues. CDR1 SEHNR and CDR2 FQNEAQ come from the germline V gene (reference sequence). The CDR3, as DNA: TGTGCCAGCAGCGACACAGGGGGCATCGGCTATGGCTACACCTTC. This gives the protein CASSDTGGIGYGYTF.

This clonotype came up a few times. The V call is TRBV18, the J call TRBJ2-1; 14 bases agree with TRBD2. This CDR3 comprises 17 residues. J gave up 9 bases and V 3 bases, and 10 bases lay outside the gene matches. In germline, CDR1 is KGHSH, CDR2 LQKENI. The CDR3 DNA reads TGTGCCAGCTCACCGCAAGCATCGGGACTAGCGGGAGTTGAGCAGTTCTTC. Translated: CASSPQASGLAGVEQFF.

This clonotype was counted ten times or more. This rearrangement joins TRBV27 to TRBJ2-7; D remains unclear. The germline V and J ends were trimmed by 0 bases and 6 bases, with 15 bases remaining between them. The CDR3 sequence is 15 residues long. The germline CDR1 and CDR2 sequences are MNHEY and SMNVEV (reference sequence). In nucleotides, the CDR3 is TGTGCCAGCAGTTTATCCGTCCTACTCCCCCTCGAGCAGTACTTC. Translation: CASSLSVLLPLEQYF.

This clonotype showed up many times. The rearrangement joins TRBV7-9 to TRBJ2-7; 9 nucleotides align to TRBD2. The ends lost 10 bases at V and 5 bases at J; junction bases unmatched: 15. Germline lookup yields CDR1 SEHNR and CDR2 FQNEAQ (reference sequence). This CDR3 is 15 amino acids long. The CDR3 DNA reads as TGTGCCATCAGAGCCCTTAGCGGGAGTTACGACGAGCAGTACTTC. Amino acid sequence: CAIRALSGSYDEQYF.

In this sample, this clonotype turned up a few times. The rearrangement links TRBV7-6 to TRBJ1-3; D is unclear. V was shortened by 5 bases and J by 0 bases, with 11 bases between the two germline ends. Germline V CDR1 and CDR2: SGHVS, FNYEAQ. This CDR3 region has 15 residues. CDR3 protein: CASSPERVSGNTIYF. The CDR3 DNA sequence: TGTGCCAGCAGCCCAGAAAGGGTCTCTGGAAACACCATATATTTT. The full variable domain, rest sourced from reference TRBV7-6 and TRBJ1-3, is GAGVSQSPRYKVTKRGQDVALRCDPISGHVSLYWYRQALGQGPEFLTYFNYEAQQDKSGLPNDRFSAERPEGSISTLTIQRTEQRDSAMYRCASSPERVSGNTIYFGEGSWLTVV.

This clonotype turned up a few times. The chain carries TRBV19 and TRBJ2-1; TRBD2 agrees at 13 bases. Germline values: CDR1 LNHDA, CDR2 SQIVND (reference sequence). The CDR3 consists of 17 residues. The J segment lost 4 bases and the V segment lost 1 base, leaving 4 bases of the junction unmatched. The CDR3 DNA reads TGTGCCAGTAGTATAGGGACTAGCGGGAGCGCATACAATGAGCAGTTCTTC. It is translated as CASSIGTSGSAYNEQFF. The full variable domain, in which reference TRBV19 and TRBJ2-1 provide the parts outside the CDR3, is DGGITQSPKYLFRKEGQNVTLSCEQNLNHDAMYWYRQDPGQGLRLIYYSQIVNDFQKGDIAEGYSVSREKKESFPLTVTSAQKNPTAFYLCASSIGTSGSAYNEQFFGPGTRLTVL.

At least ten counts were recorded for this clonotype. The chain joins TRBV28 to TRBJ2-4; no clear D gene. There are 13 residues in the CDR3. Between the trimmed V and J ends, which lost 3 bases and 4 bases, there was a span of 7 bases. Germline values: CDR1 MDHEN, CDR2 SYDVKM. CDR3 sequence: CASSLDGKNIQYF. The CDR3, as DNA: TGTGCCAGCAGTTTGGACGGAAAAAACATTCAGTACTTC.

This clonotype showed up many times. This chain links TRBV18 with TRBJ2-7; 8 nucleotides match TRBD2. With 4 bases clipped from V and 3 bases from J, the junction kept 8 bases outside the gene matches. The germline CDR1 and CDR2 sequences are KGHSH and LQKENI. This CDR3 is 15 amino acids long. The CDR3: CASSQLRREGYEQYF. CDR3 DNA: TGTGCCAGCTCACAACTACGCCGGGAGGGCTACGAGCAGTACTTC.

This clonotype has more than one count but fewer than ten. The chain joins TRBV7-3 to TRBJ1-2, with a weak D call TRBD1 (6 bases). CDR3 length equals 15 residues. CDR1 is SGHTA, CDR2 FQGTGA, per germline. V shed 5 bases and J shed 3 bases, with 16 bases lying between them. CDR3 sequence: CASSPDGQTYYGYTF. The CDR3 DNA is TGTGCCAGCAGCCCCGACGGACAGACTTACTATGGCTACACCTTC.

This clonotype was counted at least ten times. CDR3 in DNA: TGTGCCAGCAGTAGAGACGAATGGGACGCCTCCGCGCGCACTGAAGCTTTCTTT. Translated: CASSRDEWDASARTEAFF. This chain joins TRBV2 and TRBJ1-1; possible D gene TRBD1, 5 bases. This CDR3 region has 18 residues. The V gene's germline CDR1 is SNHLY and CDR2 FYNNEI. V was shortened by 5 bases and J by 4 bases, with 26 bases between the two germline ends.